This entry features one TCR beta chain sequence. Antigen unknown. The V gene's germline CDR1 is SGHRS and CDR2 YFSETQ. There are 15 residues in the CDR3. V was shortened by 0 bases and J by 1 base, with 10 bases between the two germline ends. Some clones are missing from TCRdb's copy, which holds only in-frame ones; the method was immunoSEQ multiplex PCR. The sample carries over 65,000 clones, 80% to 95% recorded once. The data were obtained in a study of OX40 agonist ivuxolimab in advanced cancers. The overall study: It was permissible to have had prior anti-PD-1, anti-PD-L1 or anti-CTLA-4 therapy, and around 43% had some.

The cohort excluded patients with autoimmune disease history or systemic immunosuppression. Study results and caveats: Low levels of normalized T-cell clonal expansion also appeared in some nonresponders. On average, CD8+ T cells showed a greater number of expanded clones than CD4+.

Sequencing used CD4+ or CD8+ T cells sorted from blood, obtained in a trial of the OX40 agonist ivuxolimab. The TCR comes from an adult with an advanced solid tumor such as melanoma, head and neck, liver or kidney cancer. The chain employs TRBV5-1 and TRBJ1-1; no reliable D call. This CDR3 is CASSLGEGWNTEAFF. In DNA form, the CDR3 reads TGCGCCAGCAGCTTGGGGGAGGGATGGAACACTGAAGCTTTCTTT.